These 8 T cell receptor beta chains were all obtained from the same sample, sequenced in a study of T cell responses to AZD1222 COVID-19 vaccine. Sequencing was performed with immunoSEQ multiplex PCR; in TCRdb, only in-frame clones are kept and a portion is missing. The repertoire has around 150,000 clones, 92% of them found once; the top ten carry roughly 2.3%. Sequenced material: peripheral blood, taken on day 0 of AZD1222 vaccination. These receptors originate from an adult in good health.

J is TRBJ1-1 and V is TRBV7-3; D remains ambiguous. Trimming cost V 2 bases and J 1 base, with 5 bases left between them. The CDR3 sequence is 13 residues long. In germline, CDR1 is SGHTA, CDR2 FQGTGA. The CDR3 nucleotides are TGTGCCAGCAGCTTATACGGGAACACTGAAGCTTTCTTT. Translation: CASSLYGNTEAFF. The full variable domain, completed using reference TRBV7-3 and TRBJ1-1, is GAGVSQTPSNKVTEKGKYVELRCDPISGHTALYWYRQSLGQGPEFLIYFQGTGAADDSGLPNDRFFAVRPEGSVSTLKIQRTERGDSAVYLCASSLYGNTEAFFGQGTRLTVV.

The chain carries TRBV9 and TRBJ2-3; 14 positions agree with TRBD2. Germline CDR1 SGDLS, CDR2 YYNGEE. This CDR3 region has 18 residues. After removal of 2 bases from V and 6 bases from J, the junction contained 11 bases not matched to a gene. In DNA, the CDR3 is TGTGCCAGCAGCGTGACTAGCGGGGGGGCTCGTACGTATGATACGCAGTATTTT. Its translation is CASSVTSGGARTYDTQYF. The full variable domain, in which reference TRBV9 and TRBJ2-3 provide the parts outside the CDR3, is DSGVTQTPKHLITATGQRVTLRCSPRSGDLSVYWYQQSLDQGLQFLIQYYNGEERAKGNILERFSAQQFPDLHSELNLSSLELGDSALYFCASSVTSGGARTYDTQYFGPGTRLTVL.

The table lists this clone with a count of one. The chain recombines TRBV4-3 with TRBJ1-1, with 8 bases aligning to TRBD1. The CDR3 contains 17 residues. With 1 base clipped from V and 5 bases from J, the junction kept 12 bases outside the gene matches. Per germline, CDR1 LGHNA and CDR2 YSLEER. The CDR3 sequence: CASSQGATGAPWTEAFF. CDR3 nucleotides: TGCGCCAGCAGCCAAGGTGCGACAGGGGCGCCGTGGACTGAAGCTTTCTTT.

The chain employs TRBV12-3 or TRBV12-4 and TRBJ1-1; D gene uncertain. This CDR3 is built from 12 residues. Trimming pared 1 base from V and 5 bases from J, leaving 5 bases between. For the CDR3, the DNA is TGTGCCAGCAGTTTAGTGGCAACTGAAGCTTTCTTT. Its protein product is CASSLVATEAFF.

The V call is TRBV6-5, the J call TRBJ2-1, with D maybe TRBD2 (6 bases). The V gene's germline CDR1 is MNHEY and CDR2 SVGAGI. The CDR3 sequence is 13 residues long. Trimming stripped 8 bases from V and 9 bases from J, with 17 bases between. In DNA, the CDR3 is TGTGCCAGCCGGGGGTTTCGGTATGGTGAGCAGTTCTTC. The encoded protein is CASRGFRYGEQFF.

This chain joins TRBV18 and TRBJ1-2, with D uncertain. The length of the CDR3 is 16 residues. Trimming took 0 bases from V and 2 from J, leaving 13 bases between them. From germline, CDR1 is KGHSH and CDR2 LQKENI. The CDR3: CASSPPIGVLNYGYTF. In nucleotides, the CDR3 is TGTGCCAGCTCACCACCGATAGGAGTTCTCAACTATGGCTACACCTTC. The variable domain in full, with the rest retrieved from reference TRBV18 and TRBJ1-2, is NAGVMQNPRHLVRRRGQEARLRCSPMKGHSHVYWYRQLPEEGLKFMVYLQKENIIDESGMPKERFSAEFPKEGPSILRIQQVVRGDSAAYFCASSPPIGVLNYGYTFGSGTRLTVV.

This clone was observed a single time. J is TRBJ1-1 and V is TRBV5-1, with a possible D match to TRBD1 (5 bases). The CDR3 runs to 14 residues. Germline V lookup: CDR1 SGHRS, CDR2 YFSETQ. V was pared by 2 bases and J by 2 bases, with 10 bases between. CDR3 DNA: TGCGCCAGCAGCTTCATGGGGGAAAACACTGAAGCTTTCTTT. Protein product: CASSFMGENTEAFF.

V gene TRBV28 combines with J gene TRBJ2-5; TRBD1 matches at 12 bases. CDR3 length: 15 amino acids. With V trimmed by 4 bases and J by 5 bases, 5 bases remained unmatched. Per the germline V gene, CDR1 is MDHEN and CDR2 is SYDVKM. CDR3 sequence reads: CASSSGTGGEETQYF. CDR3 nucleotides: TGTGCCAGCAGTTCAGGGACAGGGGGCGAGGAGACCCAGTACTTC.